This T cell receptor (beta chain) was sequenced in a study of CD8+CD57+ T cells in acquired aplastic anemia. Study-wide findings and caveats: Levels of CD8+ Simpson's diversity were not significantly distinct in patients versus controls. Overlapping CD8+ CDR3 repertoires of patients and controls contained under 35 shared sequences.

The use of genomic DNA as template underpinned the TCR beta VDJ and CDR3 profiling. MiXCR, applied by TCRdb to the reads, yields one record per CDR3 protein. The sample shows hundreds of thousands of distinct CDR3 sequences, 50% to 65% of them seen only once. With 5 bases clipped from V and 3 bases from J, the junction kept 3 bases outside the gene matches. The CDR3 is 13 residues long. CDR1 and CDR2 from the germline V gene are DFQATT and SNEGSKA (reference sequence). As for this clonotype: No antigen is known for it.

Sequenced patients had shown CD8+CD57+ cell expansion by flow cytometry. None of the patients had been given any therapy when their blood was sampled. The receptor was derived from a human donor with aplastic anemia. The rearrangement joins TRBV20-1 to TRBJ2-3; 9 bases are a match to TRBD1. Input material: sorted CD4+, CD8+, or CD8+CD57+ T cells (not recorded which) from PBMCs. The CDR3 loop reads CSARTGATDTQYF. For the CDR3, the DNA is TGCAGTGCTCGGACAGGGGCGACAGATACGCAGTATTTT.